The 24 T cell receptor beta chains below all came from one sample that was sequenced in a study of neurological immune-mediated disorders. Time point denoted: technical triplicate 2. In TCRdb, the 5' RACE reads were re-called with MiXCR into one record per CDR3 protein. The repertoire holds roughly 61,000 distinct CDR3 sequences, with around 24% as singletons. The sequencing sample was made of PBMCs. The receptors shown here come from a man between 60 and 75 years old with HTLV-1-associated myelopathy (HAM/TSP).

Many counts were recorded for this clonotype. The CDR3 DNA reads as TGTGCCAGCAGCCCCAGGGCTTTGGTGCCAGATACGCAGTATTTT. This codes for CASSPRALVPDTQYF. The gene calls are TRBV6-1 and TRBJ2-3; D might be TRBD1 (5 bases). The V end was cut by 6 bases, the J end by 4 bases, with 17 bases between. The CDR3 covers 15 residues. Germline V gene lookup returns CDR1 MNHNS and CDR2 SASEGT.

The CDR3 DNA reads TGTGCCAGCTCACCAATGGGGGGGAATCAGCCCCAGCATTTT. Its translation: CASSPMGGNQPQHF. V is TRBV18 and J is TRBJ1-5; maybe TRBD1 (5 bases). Trimming left V 2 bases short and J 4 bases short, with 9 bases between. This CDR3 spans 14 amino acids. Germline V gene lookup returns CDR1 KGHSH and CDR2 LQKENI.

This clonotype has at least ten counts. The chain has TRBV5-1 and TRBJ2-2; 9 bases align to TRBD1. This CDR3 spans 16 amino acids. Per germline, CDR1 SGHRS and CDR2 YFSETQ. J lost 4 bases, V lost 2 bases, and 6 bases had no gene match. The CDR3 protein is CASSLYRDRVTGELFF. DNA of the CDR3: TGCGCCAGCAGCTTATACCGGGACAGGGTCACCGGGGAGCTGTTTTTT.

This clonotype was recorded once. The CDR3: CASSEAGRLTDTQYF. In DNA, the CDR3 is TGTGCCAGCAGTGAAGCGGGGAGGCTCACAGATACGCAGTATTTT. The J gene is TRBJ2-3, the V gene TRBV6-6; the match to TRBD2 covers 7 bases. The CDR3 runs 15 residues. The ends lost 5 bases at V and 2 bases at J; junction bases unmatched: 7. Germline V gene lookup returns CDR1 MNHNY and CDR2 SVGAGI (reference sequence).

The chain recombines TRBV20-1 with TRBJ2-3; possible D gene TRBD2, 5 bases. The germline V gene has CDR1 DFQATT and CDR2 SNEGSKA (reference sequence). The CDR3 is 13 amino acids. V gave up 3 bases and J gave up 6 bases, with 13 bases separating them. The DNA for the CDR3 is TGCAGTGCTAGGGTCTCAAGGGAGGATACGCAGTATTTT. Protein: CSARVSREDTQYF.

This clonotype has at least ten counts. The CDR3 is CATSTRGQGTGELFF. In nucleotides, the CDR3 is TGTGCCACCAGCACCAGGGGGCAGGGCACCGGGGAGCTGTTTTTT. The chain joins TRBV15 to TRBJ2-2, with 8 nucleotides matching TRBD1. J lost 4 bases, V lost 4 bases, and 5 bases had no gene match. This CDR3 is 15 amino acids long. CDR1 is LNHNV and CDR2 is YYDKDF in the germline V gene (reference sequence).

This clonotype was seen at least ten times. The J gene is TRBJ2-1, the V gene TRBV20-1, with TRBD1 matching over 11 bases. V was clipped by 6 bases and J by 9 bases; unmatched bases: 7. This CDR3 has 13 residues. Per germline, CDR1 DFQATT and CDR2 SNEGSKA (reference sequence). This chain's CDR3 is CSATDRGPAEQFF. The CDR3 region has the DNA TGCAGTGCAACGGACAGGGGGCCGGCTGAGCAGTTCTTC.

This clonotype was counted ten times or more. The chain links TRBV12-3 or TRBV12-4 to TRBJ1-2; D perhaps matches TRBD1 (5 bases). CDR3 length: 12 residues. The V and J ends lost 7 bases and 5 bases respectively, with 11 bases between them. The CDR3 coding sequence is TGTGCCAGCATTGGAGGGGAGTATGGCTACACCTTC. Encoded protein: CASIGGEYGYTF.

This clonotype was counted at least ten times. CDR3 in DNA: TGCGCCAGCAGCTTGAGTAGCGGAGGGACAGATACGCAGTATTTT. It codes for CASSLSSGGTDTQYF. The rearrangement joins TRBV5-1 to TRBJ2-3; a possible D gene is TRBD2 (6 bases). V dropped 1 base and J dropped 3 bases, with 12 bases sitting between them. Germline V gives CDR1 SGHRS, CDR2 YFSETQ. The CDR3 loop spans 15 amino acids.

In this sample, this clonotype turned up many times. The CDR3 sequence: CASSPRSGQGENTF. In DNA form, the CDR3 reads TGTGCCAGCAGCCCCAGATCAGGACAGGGGGAAAACACCTTC. The V and J genes are TRBV7-2 and TRBJ1-2; 10 nucleotides line up with TRBD1. The V gene end was trimmed by 5 bases and the J gene end by 12 bases; junction bases not matched to a gene: 12. The CDR3 covers 14 residues. Looked up from germline, CDR1 is SGHTA and CDR2 is FQGNSA.

This clonotype was seen at least ten times. The chain carries TRBV6-6 and TRBJ1-5; D remains unclear. Germline V gene sequence: CDR1 MNHNY, CDR2 SVGAGI (reference sequence). The V gene lost 2 bases and the J gene lost 9 bases, with 5 bases spanning the gap. CDR3 length: 11 residues. This CDR3 reads CASSYNWPQHF. CDR3 nucleotide sequence: TGTGCCAGCAGTTACAATTGGCCCCAGCATTTT.

In this sample, this clonotype turned up many times. The chain couples TRBV5-1 to TRBJ2-1; 12 nucleotides align to TRBD2. Trimming at V came to 4 bases and at J to 0 bases, leaving 11 bases not matched to a gene. This CDR3 has 19 residues. The germline V gene encodes CDR1 SGHRS and CDR2 YFSETQ. The CDR3 DNA reads as TGCGCCAGCAGCCCGACCGGGACTAGCGGGTCGAGCTCCTACAATGAGCAGTTCTTC. Protein sequence: CASSPTGTSGSSSYNEQFF.

There are many counts of this clonotype. The chain recombines TRBV15 with TRBJ2-7; tentatively, D is TRBD1 or TRBD2 (5 bases each). V shed 0 bases and J shed 1 base, with 16 bases lying between them. The CDR3 has 17 amino acids. CDR1 and CDR2 from the germline V gene are LNHNV and YYDKDF (reference sequence). This chain's CDR3 is CATSRDPAGQGSYEQYF. DNA of the CDR3: TGTGCCACCAGCAGAGATCCCGCGGGTCAGGGTTCCTACGAGCAGTACTTC.

This clonotype was recorded many times. The chain employs TRBV7-8 and TRBJ2-2, with D hard to call. The CDR3 runs 15 residues. Germline V gene lookup returns CDR1 SGHVS and CDR2 FQNEAQ. Trimming cost V 1 base and J 2 bases, with 8 bases left between them. This CDR3 is CASSLVSSNTGELFF. The CDR3 coding sequence is TGTGCCAGCAGCTTAGTTAGTAGCAACACCGGGGAGCTGTTTTTT.

This clonotype was observed a handful of times. Here the CDR3 reads CASSPSDRVDGYTF. CDR3 nucleotides: TGCGCCAGCAGCCCATCGGACAGGGTAGATGGCTACACCTTC. This chain connects TRBV5-1 to TRBJ1-2; TRBD1 matches at 8 bases. Germline V CDR1 and CDR2: SGHRS, YFSETQ. This CDR3 is built from 14 residues. V shed 4 bases and J 6 bases; nucleotides not matched to a gene: 8.

The chain recombines TRBV20-1 with TRBJ2-7; 9 bases map to TRBD1. V was pared by 7 bases and J by 4 bases, with 5 bases of the junction left unmatched. The CDR3 runs to 12 residues. The germline V gene has CDR1 DFQATT and CDR2 SNEGSKA (reference sequence). The CDR3 bases are TGCAGTGTTCAACAGGGGGCATACGAGCAGTACTTC. Translated: CSVQQGAYEQYF.

This clonotype was found many times. The J gene is TRBJ2-3, the V gene TRBV29-1; D assignment may be TRBD1 or TRBD2 (6 bases each). The germline CDR1 and CDR2 sequences are SQVTM and ANQGSEA. The CDR3 has 12 residues. Trimming took 4 bases from V and 6 from J, leaving 11 bases between them. CDR3 sequence (DNA): TGCAGCGTTGCGCAGGGGAGGGATACGCAGTATTTT. It is translated as CSVAQGRDTQYF.

On this clonotype itself: The junction shows a germline mismatch at one end, possibly a read error. The chain recombines TRBV2 with TRBJ2-7; 8 nucleotides line up with TRBD1. The CDR3 has 14 residues. Germline V gene sequence: CDR1 SNHLY, CDR2 FYNNEI. The chain's CDR3 is CASSTTGGSYEHYF. The CDR3 region has the DNA TGTGCCAGCAGTACTACAGGGGGAAGTTACGAGCACTACTTC.

This clonotype is termed medium-sized. J is TRBJ1-2 and V is TRBV4-1, with a tentative D call TRBD1 (5 bases). Germline V gene sequence: CDR1 MGHRA, CDR2 YSYEKL. This CDR3 comprises 15 residues. Trimming removed 1 base from V and 6 bases from J, with 15 bases in between. The CDR3 coding sequence is TGCGCCAGCAGCCAAGCGACCCTCCGAGGGGATGGCTACACCTTC. Translation gives CASSQATLRGDGYTF.

This clonotype was seen only once. Just one base apart from a much larger clone, this may be a read error. The chain links TRBV3-1 to TRBJ1-1; D is possibly TRBD1 (5 bases). Germline CDR1 reads LGHDT; CDR2 reads YNNKEL (reference sequence). This CDR3 has 12 amino acids. The CDR3: CASSRVRGGAIF. The CDR3 bases are TGTGCCAGCAGCCGCGTGCGGGGAGGGGCTATCTTT.

This clonotype occurred many times. J is TRBJ1-3 and V is TRBV20-1; tentative D call: TRBD1 (6 bases). V lost 5 bases, J lost 0 bases, and 8 bases lay in between. The germline V gene has CDR1 DFQATT and CDR2 SNEGSKA (reference sequence). The CDR3 loop spans 13 amino acids. The CDR3 DNA is TGCAGTGCTCCCAGGGGCTCTGGAAACACCATATATTTT. Residues: CSAPRGSGNTIYF.

The rearrangement links TRBV25-1 to TRBJ1-2; D unclear. The V end lost 9 bases, the J end lost 6 bases, and 11 bases lay between the germline ends. There are 11 residues in the CDR3. Germline V gives CDR1 MGHDK, CDR2 SYGVNS. The CDR3 here is CASTLGDGYTF. The DNA of the CDR3 is TGTGCCAGTACCCTCGGGGATGGCTACACCTTC.

This clonotype was found many times. The gene calls are TRBV29-1 and TRBJ1-3; TRBD1 is a possible D gene (5 bases). The CDR3 is 11 residues long. Germline V lookup: CDR1 SQVTM, CDR2 ANQGSEA. V was pared by 4 bases and J by 4 bases, with 5 bases between. The CDR3 is CSVGGGNTIYF. In DNA form, the CDR3 reads TGCAGCGTTGGGGGCGGAAACACCATATATTTT.

This clonotype was found many times. The chain couples TRBV28 to TRBJ1-1; the D gene is possibly TRBD1 (5 bases). Between the trimmed V and J ends, which lost 7 bases and 0 bases, there was a span of 12 bases. The CDR3 is 14 residues long. CDR1 is MDHEN, CDR2 SYDVKM, per germline. The DNA of the CDR3 is TGTGCCAGCAAAGTCACAGGACTGAACACTGAAGCTTTCTTT. Its translation is CASKVTGLNTEAFF.